This record concerns one TCR beta chain sequence. The antigen is not known. Some clones are missing from TCRdb's copy, which holds only in-frame ones; the method was immunoSEQ multiplex PCR. The sample has fewer than 1,500 clones; approximately 80% are singletons. The source of the sample is a study of stem cell transplantation in POMP-related autoinflammatory disease. As for the study in general: Hypothesis: faulty thymoproteasomes impair CD8+ T-cell selection, skewing TRB repertoires.

The CDR3 is made up of 13 amino acids. In germline, CDR1 is GTSNPN, CDR2 SVGIG (reference sequence). V lost 0 bases, J lost 3 bases, and 9 bases lay in between. General study findings and limits: Across all analyzed T-cell subsets, patients with PRAID tended toward reduced diversity and increased clonality. Fewer unique TRB V-J gene pairings were identified in patients with PRAID.

V is TRBV30 and J is TRBJ2-7; possibly TRBD1 for D (5 bases). The sequenced sample was CD8+ T cells from PBMCs. This sequence originates from a human donor in good health. CDR3 region: CAWSVGRDYEQYF. The CDR3 coding sequence is TGTGCCTGGAGTGTCGGCAGGGACTACGAGCAGTACTTC.